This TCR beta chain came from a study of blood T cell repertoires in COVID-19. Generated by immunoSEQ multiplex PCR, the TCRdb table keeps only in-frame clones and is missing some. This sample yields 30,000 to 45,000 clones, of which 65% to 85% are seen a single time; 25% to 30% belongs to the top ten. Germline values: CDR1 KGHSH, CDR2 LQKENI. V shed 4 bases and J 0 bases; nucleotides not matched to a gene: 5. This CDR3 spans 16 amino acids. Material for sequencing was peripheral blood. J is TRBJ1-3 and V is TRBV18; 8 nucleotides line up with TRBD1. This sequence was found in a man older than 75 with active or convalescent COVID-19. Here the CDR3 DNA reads TGTGCCAGCTCACGGCTCAGGGGGCTCTCTGGAAACACCATATATTTT. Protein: CASSRLRGLSGNTIYF.